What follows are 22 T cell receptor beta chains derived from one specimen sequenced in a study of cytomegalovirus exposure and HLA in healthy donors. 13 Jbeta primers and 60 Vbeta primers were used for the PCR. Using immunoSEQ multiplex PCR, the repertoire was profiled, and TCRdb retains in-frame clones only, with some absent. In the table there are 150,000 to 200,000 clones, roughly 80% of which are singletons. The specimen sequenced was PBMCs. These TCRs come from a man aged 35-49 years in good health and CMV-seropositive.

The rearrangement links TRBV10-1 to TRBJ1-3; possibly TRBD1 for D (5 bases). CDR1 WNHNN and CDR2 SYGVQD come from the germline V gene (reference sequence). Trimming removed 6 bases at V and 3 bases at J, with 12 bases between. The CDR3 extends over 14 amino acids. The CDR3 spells CASSDGQYGNTIYF. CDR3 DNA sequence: TGCGCCAGCAGCGATGGACAATATGGAAACACCATATATTTT.

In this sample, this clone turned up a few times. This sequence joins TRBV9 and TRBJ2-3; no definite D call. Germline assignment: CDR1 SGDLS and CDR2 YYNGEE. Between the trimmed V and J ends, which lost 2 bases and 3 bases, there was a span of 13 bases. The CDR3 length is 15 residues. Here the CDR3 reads CASSVGLLETDTQYF. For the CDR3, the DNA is TGTGCCAGCAGCGTCGGCCTCCTAGAAACAGATACGCAGTATTTT.

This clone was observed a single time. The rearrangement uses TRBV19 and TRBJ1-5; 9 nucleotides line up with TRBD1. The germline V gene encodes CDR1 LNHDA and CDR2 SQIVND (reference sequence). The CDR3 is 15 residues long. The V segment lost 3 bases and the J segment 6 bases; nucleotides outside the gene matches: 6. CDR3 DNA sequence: TGTGCCAGTAGTATTCAGACAGGGGGAGGTCAGCCCCAGCATTTT. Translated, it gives CASSIQTGGGQPQHF.

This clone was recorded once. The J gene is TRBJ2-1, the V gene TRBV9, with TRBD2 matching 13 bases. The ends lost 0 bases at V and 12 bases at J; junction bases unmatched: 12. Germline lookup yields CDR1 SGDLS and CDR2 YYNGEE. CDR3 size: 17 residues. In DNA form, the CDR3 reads TGTGCCAGCAGCGTAGCCGACATTGGACTAGCGGGAGTTAGGCAGTTCTTC. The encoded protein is CASSVADIGLAGVRQFF.

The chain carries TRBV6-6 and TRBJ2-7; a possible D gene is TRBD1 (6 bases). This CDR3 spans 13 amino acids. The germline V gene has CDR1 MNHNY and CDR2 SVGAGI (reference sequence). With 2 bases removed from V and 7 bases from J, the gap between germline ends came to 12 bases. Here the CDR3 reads CASSYGGRGEQYF. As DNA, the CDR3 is TGTGCCAGCAGTTACGGGGGCCGAGGGGAGCAGTACTTC.

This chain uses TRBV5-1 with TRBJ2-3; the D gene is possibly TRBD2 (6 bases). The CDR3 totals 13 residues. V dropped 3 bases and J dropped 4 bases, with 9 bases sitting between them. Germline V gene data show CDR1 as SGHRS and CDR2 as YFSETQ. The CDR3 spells CASSSLASDTQYF. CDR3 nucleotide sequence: TGCGCCAGCAGCTCACTAGCATCAGATACGCAGTATTTT.

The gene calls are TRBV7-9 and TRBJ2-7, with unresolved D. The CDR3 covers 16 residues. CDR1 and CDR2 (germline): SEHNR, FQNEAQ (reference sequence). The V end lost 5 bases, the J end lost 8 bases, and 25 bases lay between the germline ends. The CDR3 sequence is CASSQEPVSEPAKQYF. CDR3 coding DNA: TGTGCCAGCAGCCAAGAGCCCGTCAGCGAGCCCGCCAAGCAGTACTTC.

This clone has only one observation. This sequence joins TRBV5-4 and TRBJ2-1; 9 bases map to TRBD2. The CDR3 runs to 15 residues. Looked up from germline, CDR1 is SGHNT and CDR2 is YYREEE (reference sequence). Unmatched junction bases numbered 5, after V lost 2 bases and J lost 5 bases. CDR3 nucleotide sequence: TGTGCCAGCAGCTTAAGGACTAGCGTAAACAATGAGCAGTTCTTC. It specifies CASSLRTSVNNEQFF.

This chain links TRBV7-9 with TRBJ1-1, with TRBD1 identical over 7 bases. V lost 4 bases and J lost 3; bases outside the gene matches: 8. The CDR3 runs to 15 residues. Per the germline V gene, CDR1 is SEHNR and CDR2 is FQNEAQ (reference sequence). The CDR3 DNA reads TGTGCCAGCAGCTACCCAGGGGGGTGGGACACTGAAGCTTTCTTT. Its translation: CASSYPGGWDTEAFF.

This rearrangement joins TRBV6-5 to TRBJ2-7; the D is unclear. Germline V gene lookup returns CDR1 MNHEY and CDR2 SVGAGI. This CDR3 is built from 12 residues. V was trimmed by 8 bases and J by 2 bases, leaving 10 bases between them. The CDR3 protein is CASSLTAYEQYF. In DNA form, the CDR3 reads TGTGCCAGCTCCTTAACGGCCTACGAGCAGTACTTC.

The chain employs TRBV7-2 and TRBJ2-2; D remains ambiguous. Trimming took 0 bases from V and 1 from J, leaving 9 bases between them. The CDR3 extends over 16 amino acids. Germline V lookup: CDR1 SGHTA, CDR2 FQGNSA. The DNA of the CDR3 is TGTGCCAGCAGCTTAGCATCACCAGGGAACACCGGGGAGCTGTTTTTT. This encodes CASSLASPGNTGELFF.

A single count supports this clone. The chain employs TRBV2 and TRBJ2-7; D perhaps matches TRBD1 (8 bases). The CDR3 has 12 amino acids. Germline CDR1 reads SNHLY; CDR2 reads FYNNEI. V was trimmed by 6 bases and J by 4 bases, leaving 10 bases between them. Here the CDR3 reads CASRQGGYEQYF. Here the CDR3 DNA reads TGTGCCAGCAGACAGGGGGGGTACGAGCAGTACTTC.

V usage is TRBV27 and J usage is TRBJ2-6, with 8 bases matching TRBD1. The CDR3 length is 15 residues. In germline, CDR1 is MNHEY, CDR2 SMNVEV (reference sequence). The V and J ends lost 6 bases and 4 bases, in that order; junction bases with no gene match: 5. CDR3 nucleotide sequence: TGTGCCAGCAGGCGGACAGGGTCCGGGGCCAACGTCCTGACTTTC. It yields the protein CASRRTGSGANVLTF.

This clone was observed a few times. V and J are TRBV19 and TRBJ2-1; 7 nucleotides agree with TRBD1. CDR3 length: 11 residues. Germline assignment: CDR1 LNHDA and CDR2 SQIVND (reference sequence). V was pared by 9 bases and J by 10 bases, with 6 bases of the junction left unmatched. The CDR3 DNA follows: TGTGCCAGCAAGACAGGGTGGGAGCAGTTCTTC. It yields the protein CASKTGWEQFF. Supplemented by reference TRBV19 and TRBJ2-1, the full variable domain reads DGGITQSPKYLFRKEGQNVTLSCEQNLNHDAMYWYRQDPGQGLRLIYYSQIVNDFQKGDIAEGYSVSREKKESFPLTVTSAQKNPTAFYLCASKTGWEQFFGPGTRLTVL.

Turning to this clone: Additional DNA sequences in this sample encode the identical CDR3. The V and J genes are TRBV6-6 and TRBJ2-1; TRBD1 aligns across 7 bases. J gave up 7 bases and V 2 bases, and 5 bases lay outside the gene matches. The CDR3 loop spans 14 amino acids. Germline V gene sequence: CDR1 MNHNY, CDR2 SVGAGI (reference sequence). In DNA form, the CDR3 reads TGTGCCAGCAGTTACCGACAGGGTGCAAATGAGCAGTTCTTC. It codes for CASSYRQGANEQFF.

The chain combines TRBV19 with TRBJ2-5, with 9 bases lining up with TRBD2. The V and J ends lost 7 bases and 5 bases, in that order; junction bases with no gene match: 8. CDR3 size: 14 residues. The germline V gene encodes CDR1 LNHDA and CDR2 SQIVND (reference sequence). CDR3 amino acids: CASTSGGPGETQYF. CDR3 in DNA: TGTGCCAGTACCAGCGGGGGGCCTGGGGAGACCCAGTACTTC.

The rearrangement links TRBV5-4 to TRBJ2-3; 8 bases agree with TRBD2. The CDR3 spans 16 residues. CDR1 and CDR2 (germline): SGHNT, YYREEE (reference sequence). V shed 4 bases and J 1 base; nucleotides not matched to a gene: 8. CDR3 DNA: TGTGCCAGCAGCGGGCGTTCGGGGGGGGGCACAGATACGCAGTATTTT. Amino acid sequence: CASSGRSGGGTDTQYF.

Written as DNA, the CDR3 is TGTGCCAGCAGTTTCGCCAGGGACTCATATATAAACAATCAGCCCCAGCATTTT. Protein: CASSFARDSYINNQPQHF. This chain joins TRBV28 and TRBJ1-5, with D perhaps matching TRBD1 (5 bases). Germline V gene data show CDR1 as MDHEN and CDR2 as SYDVKM. Trimming pared 3 bases from V and 3 bases from J, leaving 21 bases between. The length of the CDR3 is 18 residues.

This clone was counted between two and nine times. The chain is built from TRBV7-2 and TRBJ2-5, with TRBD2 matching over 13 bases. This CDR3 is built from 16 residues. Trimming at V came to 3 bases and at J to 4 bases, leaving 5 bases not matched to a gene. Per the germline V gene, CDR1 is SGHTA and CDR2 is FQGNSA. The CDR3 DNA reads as TGTGCCAGCAGCTTCGGGACTAGCGGGAACCCAGAGACCCAGTACTTC. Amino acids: CASSFGTSGNPETQYF.

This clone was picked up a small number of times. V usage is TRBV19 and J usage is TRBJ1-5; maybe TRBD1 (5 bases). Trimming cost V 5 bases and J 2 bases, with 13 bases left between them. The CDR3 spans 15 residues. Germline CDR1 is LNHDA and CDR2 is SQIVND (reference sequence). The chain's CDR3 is CASSPGAIRNQPQHF. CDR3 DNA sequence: TGTGCCAGTAGTCCTGGGGCGATTCGCAATCAGCCCCAGCATTTT. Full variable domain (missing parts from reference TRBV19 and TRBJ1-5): DGGITQSPKYLFRKEGQNVTLSCEQNLNHDAMYWYRQDPGQGLRLIYYSQIVNDFQKGDIAEGYSVSREKKESFPLTVTSAQKNPTAFYLCASSPGAIRNQPQHFGDGTRLSIL.

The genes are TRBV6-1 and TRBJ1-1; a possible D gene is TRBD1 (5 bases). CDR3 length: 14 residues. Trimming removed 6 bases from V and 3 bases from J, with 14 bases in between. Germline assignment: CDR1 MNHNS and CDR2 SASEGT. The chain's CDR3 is CASRPQGLHTEAFF. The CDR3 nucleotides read TGTGCCAGCAGACCTCAGGGACTGCACACTGAAGCTTTCTTT.

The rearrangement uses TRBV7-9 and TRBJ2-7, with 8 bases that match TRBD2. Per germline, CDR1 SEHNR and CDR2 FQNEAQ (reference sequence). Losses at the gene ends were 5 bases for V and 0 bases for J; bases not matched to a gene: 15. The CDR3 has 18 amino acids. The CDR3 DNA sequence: TGTGCCAGCAGCCCCGAACCCAAGACTAGCGCCAGCTCCTACGAGCAGTACTTC. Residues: CASSPEPKTSASSYEQYF.